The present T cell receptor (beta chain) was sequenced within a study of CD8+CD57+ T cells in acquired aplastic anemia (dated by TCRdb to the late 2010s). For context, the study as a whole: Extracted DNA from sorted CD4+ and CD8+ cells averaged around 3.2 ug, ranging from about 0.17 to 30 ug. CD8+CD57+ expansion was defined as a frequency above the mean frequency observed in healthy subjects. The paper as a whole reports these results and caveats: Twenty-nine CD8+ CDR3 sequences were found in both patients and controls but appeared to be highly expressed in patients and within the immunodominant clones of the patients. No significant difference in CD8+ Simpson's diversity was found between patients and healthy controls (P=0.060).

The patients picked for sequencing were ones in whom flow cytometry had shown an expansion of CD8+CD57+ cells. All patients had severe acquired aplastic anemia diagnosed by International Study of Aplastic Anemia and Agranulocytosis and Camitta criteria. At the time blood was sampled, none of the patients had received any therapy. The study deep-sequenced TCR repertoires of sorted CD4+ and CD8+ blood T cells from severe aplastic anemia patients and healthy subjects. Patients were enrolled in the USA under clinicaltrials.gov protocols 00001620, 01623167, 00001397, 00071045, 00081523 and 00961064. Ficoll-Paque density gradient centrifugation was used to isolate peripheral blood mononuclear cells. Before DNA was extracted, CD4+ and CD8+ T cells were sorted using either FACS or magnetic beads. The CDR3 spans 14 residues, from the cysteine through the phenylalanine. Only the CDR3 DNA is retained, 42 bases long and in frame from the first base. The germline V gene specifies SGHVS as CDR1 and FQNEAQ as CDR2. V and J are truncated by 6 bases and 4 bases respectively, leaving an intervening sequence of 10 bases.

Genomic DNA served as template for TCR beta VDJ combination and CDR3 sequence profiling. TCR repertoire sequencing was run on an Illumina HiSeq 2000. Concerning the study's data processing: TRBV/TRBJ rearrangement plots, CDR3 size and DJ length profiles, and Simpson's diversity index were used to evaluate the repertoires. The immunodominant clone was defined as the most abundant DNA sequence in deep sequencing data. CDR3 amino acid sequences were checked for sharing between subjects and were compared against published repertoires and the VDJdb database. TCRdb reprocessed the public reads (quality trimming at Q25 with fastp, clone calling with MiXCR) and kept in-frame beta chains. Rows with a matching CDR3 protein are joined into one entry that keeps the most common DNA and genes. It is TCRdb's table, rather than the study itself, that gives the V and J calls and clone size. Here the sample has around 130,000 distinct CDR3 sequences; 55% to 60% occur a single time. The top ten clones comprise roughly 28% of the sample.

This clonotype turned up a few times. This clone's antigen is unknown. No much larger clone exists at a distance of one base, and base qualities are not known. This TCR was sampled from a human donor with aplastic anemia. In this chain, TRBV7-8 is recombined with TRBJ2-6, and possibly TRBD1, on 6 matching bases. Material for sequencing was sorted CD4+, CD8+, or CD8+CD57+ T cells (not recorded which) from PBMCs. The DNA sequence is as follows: TGTGCCAGCAGGCAGGGGCCCGGGGCCAACGTCCTGACTTTC. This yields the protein CASRQGPGANVLTF.